This T cell receptor (beta chain) comes out of a study of cytomegalovirus exposure and HLA in healthy donors. Vbeta (60) and Jbeta (13) primers were used in the PCR. The assay was immunoSEQ multiplex PCR, and TCRdb's table has in-frame clones only and misses some. Among some 160,000 clones listed, less than 10% were seen once. The CDR3 loop spans 14 amino acids. Germline lookup yields CDR1 MGHRA and CDR2 YSYEKL. Deletions cut 3 bases from V and 3 bases from J, with 12 bases between. This clone was counted only a few times. The antigen is unknown. Points from the study as a whole: Using the classifier, cytomegalovirus status was reportedly diagnosed with high specificity and sensitivity. In a later analysis, several top co-occurrence clusters appeared linked to parvovirus B19, influenza, CMV and Epstein-Barr virus. Available immune exposure information covered CMV serostatus only. A later look showed TCR association rates differing by HLA locus, highest for DRB1 and lowest for HLA-C.

Sequenced material: PBMCs. This chain connects TRBV4-1 to TRBJ2-7; weak D call: TRBD1 (5 bases). The TCR comes from a male donor in good health and CMV-seronegative. The CDR3 nucleotides read TGCGCCAGCAGCCACAGGGCCCCTAGCTACGAGCAGTACTTC. Amino acid sequence: CASSHRAPSYEQYF.